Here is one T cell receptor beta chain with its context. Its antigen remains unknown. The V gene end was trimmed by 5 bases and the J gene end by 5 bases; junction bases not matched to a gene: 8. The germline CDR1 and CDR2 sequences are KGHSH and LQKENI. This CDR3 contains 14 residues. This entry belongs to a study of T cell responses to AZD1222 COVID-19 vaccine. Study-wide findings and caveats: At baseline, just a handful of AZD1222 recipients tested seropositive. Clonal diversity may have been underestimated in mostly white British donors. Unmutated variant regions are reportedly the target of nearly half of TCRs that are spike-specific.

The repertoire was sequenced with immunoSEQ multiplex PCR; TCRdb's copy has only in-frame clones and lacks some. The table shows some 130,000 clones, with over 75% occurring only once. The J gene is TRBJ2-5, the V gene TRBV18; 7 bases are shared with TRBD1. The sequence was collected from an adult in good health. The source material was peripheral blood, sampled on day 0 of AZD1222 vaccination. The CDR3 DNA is TGTGCCAGCTCAAGATCAGGGGGTGGCGAGACCCAGTACTTC. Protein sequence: CASSRSGGGETQYF.